One sample yielded the 22 T cell receptor beta chains listed below, sequenced in a study of regulatory T cells in long-lasting Graves disease. Time point meaning: newly diagnosed GD, antithyroid drugs for less than 3 months. PBMCs were the source of the RNA used for TCR sequencing. HTBI primers from iRepertoire and Arm-PCR of CDR3 regions yielded the TCR beta libraries. TCRdb recomputed calls from the multiplex PCR reads with MiXCR, one row per CDR3 protein. The sample shows around 400,000 distinct CDR3 sequences, around 15% of them seen only once. The sequencing here drew on peripheral blood mononuclear cells (PBMCs), taken at new diagnosis, from a patient treated with antithyroid drugs. These receptors all stem from a female donor with Graves disease.

With respect to this clonotype: A much bigger clone sits one base away, suggesting this may be a read error. The chain uses TRBV20-1 and TRBJ2-2; TRBD1 matches 8 bases. Germline V lookup: CDR1 DFQATT, CDR2 SNEGSKA (reference sequence). V lost 2 bases, J lost 5 bases, and 4 bases stayed unmatched. The CDR3 totals 14 residues. For the CDR3, the DNA is TGCAGTGCTAGATTGACAGGGGTAACCGGGGAGCTGTTTTTT. Translated, it gives CSARLTGVTGELFF.

Of note for this clonotype: A much larger clone lies a single base off, so this may be a read error. A read error is likely, as this CDR3 ends without the conserved phenylalanine or tryptophan. This chain uses TRBV11-3 with TRBJ1-5; no definite D call. This CDR3 region has 14 residues. CDR1 is SGHNT and CDR2 is YENEEA in the germline V gene. The ends were cut back, 0 bases at V and 5 bases at J, with 8 bases in the middle. The CDR3 loop is CASSLEAGHQPQHL. The CDR3 DNA follows: TGTGCCAGCAGCTTAGAGGCAGGCCATCAGCCCCAGCATCTT.

This clonotype came up many times. CDR3: CASSPRGDRVNSPLHF. CDR3 coding DNA: TGTGCCAGCAGCCCACGGGGGGACAGGGTAAATTCACCCCTCCACTTT. The chain has TRBV9 and TRBJ1-6; the match to TRBD1 covers 9 bases. The CDR3 consists of 16 residues. V dropped 4 bases and J dropped 7; count of bases not matched to a gene: 9. CDR1 SGDLS and CDR2 YYNGEE come from the germline V gene.

The V gene is TRBV19, the J gene TRBJ2-7; D perhaps matches TRBD2 (6 bases). CDR1 and CDR2 from the germline V gene are LNHDA and SQIVND (reference sequence). V was cut by 4 bases and J by 3 bases, with 13 bases left in between. The CDR3 consists of 14 residues. The CDR3 DNA is TGTGCCAGTAGTACCCGGGAGATCGTCTACGAGCAGTACTTC. This encodes CASSTREIVYEQYF.

This clonotype was counted between two and nine times. A much larger clone differs from this one at a single base, so this may be a read error. The V gene is TRBV20-1, the J gene TRBJ1-2; a weak D match, TRBD1 (6 bases). The germline gives CDR1 DFQATT, CDR2 SNEGSKA (reference sequence). The CDR3 consists of 14 residues. The CDR3 bases are TGCAGTACTAGAGGGGGATCGGGTAACTATGGCTACACCTTC. Protein sequence: CSTRGGSGNYGYTF.

This clonotype was seen repeatedly, ten times or more. V and J are TRBV5-1 and TRBJ2-7, with D perhaps TRBD2 (6 bases). Trimming took off 6 bases at V and 3 bases at J, with 13 bases between the two ends. The CDR3 has 13 amino acids. The germline V gene has CDR1 SGHRS and CDR2 YFSETQ. The CDR3 here is CASTGDSNYEQYF. The CDR3 nucleotides are TGCGCCAGCACGGGGGACTCCAACTACGAGCAGTACTTC.

This clonotype turned up a few times. This sequence joins TRBV6-2 or TRBV6-3 and TRBJ1-5; D possibly corresponds to TRBD1 (6 bases). From germline, CDR1 is MNHEY and CDR2 SVGEGT. The CDR3 is made up of 15 amino acids. V was cut by 0 bases and J by 5 bases, with 11 bases left in between. CDR3 loop: CASSYSRRGDQPQHF. The CDR3 DNA sequence: TGTGCCAGCAGTTACTCGAGGAGGGGGGATCAGCCCCAGCATTTT.

The chain is built from TRBV7-9 and TRBJ1-4; D gene unclear. Between the trimmed V and J ends, which lost 5 bases and 4 bases, there was a span of 14 bases. The CDR3 totals 15 residues. Per the germline V gene, CDR1 is SEHNR and CDR2 is FQNEAQ (reference sequence). CDR3 bases: TGTGCCAGCAGCCCGCAGGAGTCACTTAATGAAAAACTGTTTTTT. Protein sequence: CASSPQESLNEKLFF.

Here the CDR3 DNA reads TGTGCCAGCAGCCATAAGGGGGAGGACACTGAAGCTTTCTTT. Its protein is CASSHKGEDTEAFF. The chain combines TRBV5-4 with TRBJ1-1; a weak D match, TRBD1 (6 bases). CDR3 length: 14 residues. Germline V lookup: CDR1 SGHNT, CDR2 YYREEE (reference sequence). V dropped 4 bases and J dropped 3 bases, with 13 bases sitting between them.

This clonotype was detected many times. J is TRBJ2-3 and V is TRBV24-1, with 9 bases identical to TRBD1. V shed 6 bases and J 0 bases; nucleotides not matched to a gene: 15. This CDR3 has 19 residues. CDR1 KGHDR and CDR2 SFDVKD come from the germline V gene. CDR3 loop: CATSPSSGTGTDSTDTQYF. CDR3 in DNA: TGTGCCACCAGTCCTTCATCCGGGACAGGGACCGATAGCACAGATACGCAGTATTTT.

This clonotype was recorded at least ten times. The chain uses TRBV27 and TRBJ1-2; TRBD1 aligns across 8 bases. The CDR3 length is 14 residues. V dropped 8 bases and J dropped 7; count of bases not matched to a gene: 12. Germline V CDR1 and CDR2: MNHEY, SMNVEV (reference sequence). CDR3 region: CASYGTGLWGGYTF. For the CDR3, the DNA is TGTGCCAGCTACGGGACAGGCCTATGGGGTGGCTACACCTTC.

This clonotype was recorded many times. The rearrangement links TRBV9 to TRBJ1-1, with D perhaps matching TRBD1 (6 bases). V was pared by 3 bases and J by 7 bases, with 25 bases between. The CDR3 totals 17 residues. The germline V gene has CDR1 SGDLS and CDR2 YYNGEE. The CDR3 reads CASSGPRGGGRTSEAFF. The CDR3 DNA follows: TGTGCCAGCAGCGGACCAAGGGGGGGGGGACGAACAAGTGAAGCTTTCTTT.

This chain uses TRBV29-1 with TRBJ1-1; 8 nucleotides match TRBD1. The junction had 6 bases not matched to a gene; V was cut back by 6 bases and J by 3 bases. The CDR3 has 13 amino acids. The germline gives CDR1 SQVTM, CDR2 ANQGSEA. The CDR3 DNA reads as TGCAGCGTCGAGACAGGGGAGGACACTGAAGCTTTCTTT. It yields the protein CSVETGEDTEAFF.

This clonotype was picked up many times. J is TRBJ2-7 and V is TRBV6-1, with TRBD2 as a possible D gene (6 bases). Germline assignment: CDR1 MNHNS and CDR2 SASEGT. V was trimmed by 5 bases and J by 3 bases, leaving 17 bases between them. The CDR3 consists of 15 residues. CDR3: CASSPKSGLGYEQYF. CDR3 nucleotides: TGTGCCAGCAGTCCTAAAAGCGGGTTAGGCTACGAGCAGTACTTC.

This clonotype has ten or more counts. The gene calls are TRBV12-5 and TRBJ1-1; D is ambiguous. The CDR3 totals 12 residues. Deletions cut 5 bases from V and 5 bases from J, with 9 bases between. The germline CDR1 and CDR2 sequences are LGHNT and FRNRAP. This CDR3 reads CASGQGRTEAFF. CDR3 nucleotide sequence: TGTGCTAGTGGTCAAGGGAGAACTGAAGCTTTCTTT.

This clonotype was observed at least ten times. This chain connects TRBV7-2 to TRBJ1-2; D gene unclear. The germline V and J ends were trimmed by 3 bases and 4 bases, with 15 bases remaining between them. Germline values: CDR1 SGHTA, CDR2 FQGNSA. The CDR3 loop spans 15 amino acids. CDR3 region: CASSLPSAIAYGYTF. CDR3 DNA sequence: TGTGCCAGCAGCTTGCCGTCAGCCATTGCCTATGGCTACACCTTC.

This clonotype was observed many times. The chain couples TRBV5-1 to TRBJ2-1; 10 bases line up with TRBD2. Germline V lookup: CDR1 SGHRS, CDR2 YFSETQ. This CDR3 contains 15 residues. J gave up 5 bases and V 0 bases, and 2 bases lay outside the gene matches. The CDR3 DNA is TGCGCCAGCAGCTTGGTACTAGCGGGACACAATGAGCAGTTCTTC. Protein product: CASSLVLAGHNEQFF.

This clonotype was observed many times. This chain uses TRBV12-3 or TRBV12-4 with TRBJ2-3; 7 nucleotides match TRBD1. This CDR3 is 15 amino acids long. With 4 bases clipped from V and 2 bases from J, the junction kept 6 bases outside the gene matches. CDR3 sequence (DNA): TGTGCCAGCAGTTCCCCGGGACAGAACACAGATACGCAGTATTTT. This translates into CASSSPGQNTDTQYF.

The J gene is TRBJ2-5, the V gene TRBV28; TRBD2 aligns across 12 bases. Germline CDR1 reads MDHEN; CDR2 reads SYDVKM. V gave up 7 bases and J gave up 7 bases; unmatched junction bases: 7. This CDR3 has 14 amino acids. The CDR3 here is CASTAGLAGRTQYF. The CDR3 DNA reads as TGTGCCAGCACCGCTGGACTAGCGGGAAGGACCCAGTACTTC.

The DNA of the CDR3 is TGTGCCTGCTTTGGGGACGGGACAGGAGGAATCAGTGAGCAGTTCTTC. This encodes CACFGDGTGGISEQFF. The chain uses TRBV7-2 and TRBJ2-3; 8 bases are a match to TRBD1. The J call may be wrong; the DNA end is better matched by TRBJ2-1. Germline CDR1 is SGHTA and CDR2 is FQGNSA. CDR3 size: 16 residues.

The V and J genes are TRBV28 and TRBJ2-7; TRBD1 matches at 11 bases. V shed 5 bases, J shed 3 bases, and the junction held 12 bases outside the gene matches. CDR1 is MDHEN and CDR2 is SYDVKM in the germline V gene. The CDR3 has 17 residues. CDR3 DNA: TGTGCCAGCAGTCCCCGGGACAGGGGGTTCTTGAGCTACGAGCAGTACTTC. It translates to CASSPRDRGFLSYEQYF. The variable domain in full, completed from reference TRBV28 and TRBJ2-7, reads DVKVTQSSRYLVKRTGEKVFLECVQDMDHENMFWYRQDPGLGLRLIYFSYDVKMKEKGDIPEGYSVSREKKERFSLILESASTNQTSMYLCASSPRDRGFLSYEQYFGPGTRLTVT.

This clonotype was observed many times. The rearrangement links TRBV27 to TRBJ2-7; TRBD1 matches at 9 bases. The length of the CDR3 is 14 residues. In germline, CDR1 is MNHEY, CDR2 SMNVEV (reference sequence). With 4 bases clipped from V and 7 bases from J, the junction kept 8 bases outside the gene matches. The CDR3 here is CASSYRTGVGEQYF. As DNA, the CDR3 is TGTGCCAGCAGTTACCGGACAGGGGTGGGTGAGCAGTACTTC.